These 9 T cell receptor beta chains came from one sample sequenced in a study of beta chain features in type 1 diabetes. Expressed TCRB transcripts were sequenced because the isolated RNA had all been reverse transcribed beforehand. Sequencing used immunoSEQ multiplex PCR; TCRdb keeps in-frame clones, though not all of them. This sample carries about 260,000 clones, 68% of them seen once, and the ten largest clones take about 0.05%. Specimen: naive CD4+ T cells from blood. The receptors were sampled from a man younger than 40 in good health.

Only one count was recorded for this clone. The chain recombines TRBV30 with TRBJ1-2; no definite D call. Germline CDR1 reads GTSNPN; CDR2 reads SVGIG (reference sequence). The ends were cut back, 5 bases at V and 3 bases at J, with 4 bases in the middle. The CDR3 covers 10 residues. This chain's CDR3 is CAWFDYGYTF. The CDR3 DNA reads as TGTGCCTGGTTTGACTATGGCTACACCTTC.

The rearrangement joins TRBV7-2 to TRBJ2-7; D is uncertain. Trimming took off 5 bases at V and 2 bases at J, with 4 bases between the two ends. CDR3 size: 11 residues. Germline lookup yields CDR1 SGHTA and CDR2 FQGNSA. In nucleotides, the CDR3 is TGTGCCAGCAGCCCGACCTACGAGCAGTACTTC. Translating gives CASSPTYEQYF. Combining the CDR3 with reference TRBV7-2 and TRBJ2-7 gives the whole variable domain GAGVSQSPSNKVTEKGKDVELRCDPISGHTALYWYRQSLGQGLEFLIYFQGNSAPDKSGLPSDRFSAERTGGSVSTLTIQRTQQEDSAVYLCASSPTYEQYFGPGTRLTVT.

This clone was detected a few times. The V and J genes are TRBV29-1 and TRBJ2-3; either TRBD1 or TRBD2 may fit D (5 bases each). The germline V and J ends were trimmed by 4 bases and 2 bases, with 10 bases remaining between them. CDR1 and CDR2 from the germline V gene are SQVTM and ANQGSEA. The CDR3 contains 13 residues. The CDR3 loop reads CSVGGAFTDTQYF. The DNA for the CDR3 is TGCAGCGTTGGAGGGGCTTTCACAGATACGCAGTATTTT.

The chain couples TRBV30 to TRBJ2-4; 10 bases map to TRBD2. Germline-derived CDR1 and CDR2 are GTSNPN and SVGIG (reference sequence). The CDR3 sequence is 15 residues long. J was trimmed by 6 bases and V by 1 base; bases with no gene match: 6. CDR3 in DNA: TGTGCCTGGAGTGCAGCGGGAGGGCCGCGAAACATTCAGTACTTC. It is translated as CAWSAAGGPRNIQYF.

The chain combines TRBV5-4 with TRBJ1-2; D remains unclear. V was pared by 4 bases and J by 2 bases, with 12 bases between. The CDR3 has 14 residues. Looked up from germline, CDR1 is SGHNT and CDR2 is YYREEE (reference sequence). The CDR3 loop reads CASSLTTANYGYTF. In nucleotides, the CDR3 is TGTGCCAGCAGCCTCACAACAGCGAACTATGGCTACACCTTC.

This chain uses TRBV2 with TRBJ2-2; the D is unclear. Germline assignment: CDR1 SNHLY and CDR2 FYNNEI. The CDR3 runs 11 residues. V was pared by 3 bases and J by 6 bases, with 2 bases between. As DNA, the CDR3 is TGTGCCAGCAGTGAGTCCGGGGAGCTGTTTTTT. This gives the protein CASSESGELFF.

This chain joins TRBV30 and TRBJ2-1, with TRBD2 matching 9 bases. The CDR3 length is 16 residues. The trim removed 2 bases at V and 5 bases at J, leaving 10 bases unmatched. Germline assignment: CDR1 GTSNPN and CDR2 SVGIG (reference sequence). The CDR3 coding sequence is TGTGCCTGGAGTCCCCTGAGCGGGAGGAGCAACAATGAGCAGTTCTTC. This gives the protein CAWSPLSGRSNNEQFF. The complete variable domain, with remaining parts taken from reference TRBV30 and TRBJ2-1, reads SQTIHQWPATLVQPVGSPLSLECTVEGTSNPNLYWYRQAAGRGLQLLFYSVGIGQISSEVPQNLSASRPQDRQFILSSKKLLLSDSGFYLCAWSPLSGRSNNEQFFGPGTRLTVL.

This chain joins TRBV29-1 and TRBJ2-2; D remains unclear. Germline assignment: CDR1 SQVTM and CDR2 ANQGSEA. V lost 5 bases to trimming and J lost 4 bases, with 20 bases between them. This CDR3 is built from 16 residues. The CDR3 spells CSVQAPRTVGTGELFF. In nucleotides, the CDR3 is TGCAGCGTTCAGGCACCCAGGACCGTGGGCACCGGGGAGCTGTTTTTT.

This clone was found once. V is TRBV20-1 and J is TRBJ2-7; D not certain. The V gene's germline CDR1 is DFQATT and CDR2 SNEGSKA (reference sequence). Between the trimmed V and J ends, which lost 6 bases and 3 bases, there was a span of 6 bases. This CDR3 is built from 10 residues. Written as DNA, the CDR3 is TGCAGTGCGAAGGTCTACGAGCAGTACTTC. This sequence encodes CSAKVYEQYF.